This paragraph reports one TCR beta chain. The antigen remains undetermined. The sample originates from a study of T cells after yellow fever vaccination. Background on the study: In the case of low-cell-number fractions, SMART-Seq v4 Ultra Low Input was used for preparation. Broader study findings: Any FACS-sorted repertoire could hold abundant clonotypes that contaminate it from the bulk population. The booster response re-showed most primary clones: approximately 97% CD4, 88% CD8.

TCR cDNA, made by 5'RACE template switching, carried an added universal primer site and UMIs. TCRdb redid the calling of the 5' RACE reads with MiXCR, one entry per CDR3 protein. This table holds 620,000 or so distinct CDR3 sequences, around 16% found once. The sequence derives from a man aged 18-30 years who received the YFV17D yellow fever vaccine. The specimen comprised PBMCs, sampled 5 to 6 days after the first yellow fever vaccination.

The chain's CDR3 is CASVDRGPDTEAFF. CDR3 bases: TGTGCCAGCGTCGACAGGGGGCCCGACACTGAAGCTTTCTTT. The rearrangement joins TRBV19 to TRBJ1-1; 10 nucleotides align to TRBD1. V lost 9 bases, J lost 3 bases, and 7 bases stayed unmatched. Germline V lookup: CDR1 LNHDA, CDR2 SQIVND (reference sequence). The CDR3 is 14 residues long.